The rows below give T cell receptor beta chains drawn from one sample of a study of shared clonotypes between healthy human individuals. Libraries were prepared by immunoSEQ multiplex PCR; TCRdb keeps only in-frame clonotypes and omits some of them. The sample lists about 680,000 clones, about 90% occurring once. The sequenced sample consisted of naive CD8+ T cells sorted from blood. These receptors were obtained from a man aged 25-45 years in good health. Each CDR3 is given with its conserved first and last residue. The D gene is left open where the match is weak.

v_gene	d_gene	j_gene	CDR3aa
TRBV7-9	TRBD1	TRBJ2-5	CASSFPRDRWTETQYF
TRBV7-9	TRBD1	TRBJ2-3	CASSFAGQGREHTQYF
TRBV5-1	TRBD1	TRBJ2-2	CASSLDRVDGELFF
TRBV28	TRBD2	TRBJ2-3	CASSQPLAGLTDTQYF
TRBV10-3	.	TRBJ1-1	CAISERGRNTEAFF
TRBV4-1	TRBD1	TRBJ2-2	CASSRLGTENTGELFF
TRBV18	.	TRBJ1-5	CASSPPGGVSNQPQHF
TRBV6-6	TRBD2	TRBJ2-7	CASSYGLAGDYEQYF
TRBV9	.	TRBJ2-2	CASSPGWGAAGELFF
TRBV14	.	TRBJ2-3	CASSPRRGSRTDTQYF
TRBV7-9	.	TRBJ2-5	CASSAGPLNRKTQYF
TRBV5-1	.	TRBJ2-6	CASSSRTDHNNVLTF
TRBV18	.	TRBJ1-1	CASSPTGQNTEAFF
TRBV6-5	TRBD2	TRBJ2-1	CASSRTSGRANEQFF
TRBV10-3	TRBD1	TRBJ2-7	CAISSGTVSYEQYF
TRBV7-6	TRBD2	TRBJ2-3	CASSRGLAGETISDTQYF
TRBV27	TRBD1	TRBJ1-2	CASSPWTGEGGYTF
TRBV27	TRBD1	TRBJ2-7	CASSLNRGPEQYF
TRBV7-9	.	TRBJ2-4	CASSLGGQRDIQYF
TRBV13	TRBD1	TRBJ2-7	CASSLAGGLNEQYF
TRBV28	.	TRBJ2-3	CASSFSGEDTQYF
TRBV27	.	TRBJ1-2	CASSLRGNYGYTF
TRBV7-9	TRBD2	TRBJ2-3	CASSPPRGGKGPDTQYF
TRBV4-3	TRBD2	TRBJ2-1	CASSQVAGFDNEQFF
TRBV14	TRBD2	TRBJ2-7	CASSQRLAGRTYEQYF
TRBV13	TRBD2	TRBJ2-1	CASSHVAGLSSYNEQFF
TRBV2	.	TRBJ1-1	CASSRGLEAFF
TRBV7-6	.	TRBJ1-1	CASSLGGLGTEAFF
TRBV5-4	TRBD1	TRBJ1-1	CASSLAYQGGAEAFF
TRBV7-9	.	TRBJ2-5	CASSPHLGNQETQYF
TRBV2	.	TRBJ2-3	CASSAGTESTDTQYF
TRBV7-2	.	TRBJ2-1	CASSLADSYNEQFF
TRBV9	.	TRBJ2-3	CASSPPLAPSTDTQYF
TRBV7-6	TRBD1	TRBJ2-2	CASSPTTRDRPNTGELFF
TRBV19	.	TRBJ2-1	CASSVYTGADNEQFF
TRBV9	.	TRBJ1-3	CASSDGTFIGNTIYF
TRBV18	.	TRBJ1-1	CASSTMGGRRTEAFF
TRBV27	TRBD2	TRBJ2-1	CASSFFADRTSGRRGNEQFF
TRBV13	.	TRBJ2-1	CARRDSGGEQFF
TRBV5-6	.	TRBJ1-1	CASSLVDTQSTEAFF
TRBV5-5	.	TRBJ2-7	CASSLDSFSYEQYF
TRBV5-6	TRBD2	TRBJ2-3	CASSSPSGSGTDTQYF
TRBV9	.	TRBJ2-7	CASSVGFNLDEQYF
TRBV30	TRBD1	TRBJ2-7	CAWTGQGAGAYEQYF
TRBV27	.	TRBJ2-1	CASSLGVFSYNEQFF
TRBV6-1	.	TRBJ2-7	CASSERSGRTSSYEQYF
TRBV5-6	TRBD2	TRBJ2-1	CASSRTSGDNEQFF
TRBV19	TRBD2	TRBJ2-1	CASSLGTSGYNEQFF
TRBV5-1	TRBD1	TRBJ2-2	CASSLRQGHNTGELFF
TRBV11-2	TRBD2	TRBJ2-2	CATAGDTGELFF
TRBV6-6	.	TRBJ2-1	CASSYPTRMSYNEQFF
TRBV19	.	TRBJ2-7	CASSMGGGDYEQYF
TRBV7-7	TRBD2	TRBJ2-2	CASSQSLREVNTGELFF